Shown below are 27 T cell receptor beta chains from a single sample sequenced in a study of identical twins. Via MiXCR, TCRdb re-called the 5' RACE reads, giving one row per CDR3 protein. The table includes about 250,000 distinct CDR3 sequences, approximately 7.8% detected once. The sample was also linked to a second study, of yellow fever vaccine responses in identical twins.

The specimen sequenced was CD8+ T cells sorted from blood. The receptors here all came from a woman aged 18-29 years in good health.

This clonotype came up many times. The V gene is TRBV3-1, the J gene TRBJ2-2; a possible D gene is TRBD2 (6 bases). The CDR3 extends over 16 amino acids. Trimming took 0 bases from V and 8 from J, leaving 16 bases between them. The germline CDR1 and CDR2 sequences are LGHDT and YNNKEL (reference sequence). The CDR3: CASSQEPGGMSGELFF. CDR3 in DNA: TGTGCCAGCAGCCAAGAACCGGGCGGGATGTCTGGGGAGCTGTTTTTT.

The V call is TRBV21-1, the J call TRBJ2-1; the table's D call, TRBD1, has no DNA check behind it. TRBV21-1 is deemed a pseudogene. The CDR3 contains 16 residues. The CDR3 DNA reads as TGTGCCAGCAGCGGACCGGGACAGGGGATCTACAATGAGCAGTTCTTC. Protein product: CASSGPGQGIYNEQFF.

This clonotype came up many times. This chain links TRBV4-1 with TRBJ2-1, with D perhaps given as TRBD1 or TRBD2 (5 bases each). The CDR3 consists of 17 residues. V was trimmed by 6 bases and J by 3 bases, leaving 21 bases between them. CDR1 and CDR2 from the germline V gene are MGHRA and YSYEKL. CDR3 nucleotides: TGCGCCAGCAGACGGGGCGGCACCACCCCGATCTACAATGAGCAGTTCTTC. Translation gives CASRRGGTTPIYNEQFF.

This clonotype was found many times. The chain combines TRBV24-1 with TRBJ1-5; no definite D call. Germline CDR1 is KGHDR and CDR2 is SFDVKD. The CDR3 has 13 amino acids. The V and J ends lost 3 bases and 5 bases respectively, with 7 bases between them. CDR3 sequence (DNA): TGTGCCACCAGTGATCGGTCGGATCAGCCCCAGCATTTT. Its protein is CATSDRSDQPQHF.

This clonotype was counted ten times or more. The chain recombines TRBV24-1 with TRBJ2-1; tentatively, D is TRBD2 (5 bases). Trimming cost V 3 bases and J 8 bases, with 13 bases left between them. Germline CDR1 is KGHDR and CDR2 is SFDVKD. The CDR3 has 14 residues. DNA for the CDR3: TGTGCCACCAGTGATCCCGACTCTAGCTATGAGCAGTTCTTC. Amino acid sequence: CATSDPDSSYEQFF.

This clonotype was counted many times. The V gene is TRBV12-3 or TRBV12-4, the J gene TRBJ2-1; D is perhaps TRBD2 (6 bases). The CDR3 is 14 residues long. Trimming removed 8 bases from V and 8 bases from J, with 19 bases in between. For the CDR3, the DNA is TGTGCCAGCCGTGGGGTAGCGGAGGCCTATGAGCAGTTCTTC. This codes for CASRGVAEAYEQFF.

In this sample, this clonotype turned up many times. This sequence joins TRBV29-1 and TRBJ2-3; 10 bases agree with TRBD2. Germline values: CDR1 SQVTM, CDR2 ANQGSEA. Losses at the gene ends were 7 bases for V and 4 bases for J; bases not matched to a gene: 8. The CDR3 sequence is 14 residues long. The CDR3 bases are TGCAGCGGGAATAGCGGGAGGCTCGCAGATACGCAGTATTTT. Protein sequence: CSGNSGRLADTQYF.

The genes are TRBV4-1 and TRBJ2-6; TRBD1 aligns across 9 bases. The CDR3 loop spans 20 amino acids. The J segment lost 1 base and the V segment lost 4 bases, leaving 14 bases of the junction unmatched. Germline assignment: CDR1 MGHRA and CDR2 YSYEKL. The DNA for the CDR3 is TGCGCCAGCAGCCCCAAAGCCCCCTCCGGGACAGGGTCTGGGGCCAACGTCCTGACTTTC. Amino acids: CASSPKAPSGTGSGANVLTF.

This rearrangement joins TRBV10-2 to TRBJ2-7, with D hard to call. Germline assignment: CDR1 WSHSY and CDR2 SAAADI. The CDR3 is 11 residues long. V was shortened by 8 bases and J by 5 bases, with 10 bases between the two germline ends. The CDR3 sequence: CASAGPNEQYF. CDR3 nucleotide sequence: TGCGCCAGCGCCGGGCCGAACGAGCAGTACTTC.

This clonotype was seen more than once but under ten times. V gene TRBV5-1 combines with J gene TRBJ2-3; D unclear. Germline V gene sequence: CDR1 SGHRS, CDR2 YFSETQ. Trimming pared 0 bases from V and 3 bases from J, leaving 11 bases between. This CDR3 contains 15 residues. The chain's CDR3 is CASSLVGSATDTQYF. The CDR3, as DNA: TGCGCCAGCAGCTTGGTGGGGTCCGCGACAGATACGCAGTATTTT.

This clonotype was observed at least ten times. The chain joins TRBV7-8 to TRBJ1-5; TRBD1 matches 10 bases. V gave up 5 bases and J gave up 3 bases; unmatched junction bases: 4. The CDR3 has 15 amino acids. CDR1 SGHVS and CDR2 FQNEAQ come from the germline V gene. Here the CDR3 reads CASSIGQGVNQPQHF. The CDR3 DNA follows: TGTGCCAGCAGCATAGGACAGGGGGTCAATCAGCCCCAGCATTTT. Together with reference TRBV7-8 and TRBJ1-5, the CDR3 gives the full variable domain: GAGVSQSPRYKVAKRGQDVALRCDPISGHVSLFWYQQALGQGPEFLTYFQNEAQLDKSGLPSDRFFAERPEGSVSTLKIQRTQQEDSAVYLCASSIGQGVNQPQHFGDGTRLSIL.

The chain employs TRBV4-1 and TRBJ2-5; a weak D match, TRBD2 (6 bases). Germline lookup yields CDR1 MGHRA and CDR2 YSYEKL. The CDR3 length is 15 residues. V shed 4 bases and J shed 5 bases, with 17 bases lying between them. CDR3 protein: CASSLRLGVSETQYF. CDR3 nucleotides: TGCGCCAGCAGCCTCCGACTAGGTGTCTCTGAGACCCAGTACTTC.

This clonotype was seen a handful of times. The chain couples TRBV29-1 to TRBJ1-2; TRBD1 is a possible D gene (5 bases). V was clipped by 0 bases and J by 4 bases, with 18 bases between them. Germline V gene lookup returns CDR1 SQVTM and CDR2 ANQGSEA. The CDR3 sequence is 16 residues long. CDR3 sequence reads: CSVEDKIEGQPYGYTF. For the CDR3, the DNA is TGCAGCGTTGAAGATAAGATCGAGGGGCAGCCCTATGGCTACACCTTC.

This clonotype was picked up a small number of times. The chain uses TRBV25-1 and TRBJ1-1; perhaps TRBD1 as D (5 bases). CDR3 length: 12 residues. With 5 bases removed from V and 7 bases from J, the gap between germline ends came to 11 bases. Germline loops: CDR1 MGHDK, CDR2 SYGVNS. CDR3 coding DNA: TGTGCCAGCAGTCCTCAGGGAATTGAAGCTTTCTTT. Translating it yields CASSPQGIEAFF.

V gene TRBV6-4 combines with J gene TRBJ2-1; D possibly matches TRBD1 or TRBD2 (6 bases each). Germline V gene sequence: CDR1 MRHNA, CDR2 SNTAGT. V lost 2 bases to trimming and J lost 9 bases, with 14 bases between them. This CDR3 region has 14 residues. The chain's CDR3 is CASSDVLEGGEQFF. The CDR3, as DNA: TGTGCCAGCAGTGACGTCCTAGAGGGGGGTGAGCAGTTCTTC.

This clonotype was seen repeatedly, ten times or more. The chain carries TRBV15 and TRBJ2-3; D may be TRBD2 (5 bases). CDR3 length: 17 residues. V lost 3 bases and J lost 4, with 20 bases in between. Germline CDR1 LNHNV, CDR2 YYDKDF (reference sequence). This CDR3 is CATSRGEAEGVADTQYF. As DNA, the CDR3 is TGTGCCACCAGCAGGGGAGAGGCCGAGGGAGTGGCAGATACGCAGTATTTT.

This clonotype showed up just a few times. This chain joins TRBV20-1 and TRBJ1-2; perhaps TRBD1 as D (5 bases). From germline, CDR1 is DFQATT and CDR2 SNEGSKA (reference sequence). The CDR3 is 15 amino acids. V was clipped by 0 bases and J by 0 bases, with 11 bases between them. Here the CDR3 DNA reads TGCAGTGCTAGAGATCCGGCAGGGACTAACTATGGCTACACCTTC. It encodes CSARDPAGTNYGYTF.

This clonotype has just a few counts. The gene calls are TRBV27 and TRBJ2-7; tentative D call: TRBD1 (6 bases). CDR3 length equals 15 residues. V dropped 1 base and J dropped 6 bases, with 16 bases sitting between them. CDR1 and CDR2 (germline): MNHEY, SMNVEV (reference sequence). This chain's CDR3 is CASSLYRTDRGEQYF. In DNA form, the CDR3 reads TGTGCCAGCAGTTTATACCGGACAGACCGGGGCGAGCAGTACTTC.

This clonotype was picked up a small number of times. The gene calls are TRBV7-9 and TRBJ2-7, with D perhaps TRBD1 or TRBD2 (5 bases each). Germline V gene lookup returns CDR1 SEHNR and CDR2 FQNEAQ (reference sequence). The V gene lost 2 bases and the J gene lost 2 bases, with 19 bases spanning the gap. CDR3 length: 17 amino acids. CDR3 loop: CASSLKWDQTDPYEQYV. The CDR3 DNA reads TGTGCCAGCAGCTTAAAATGGGACCAGACGGACCCCTACGAGCAGTACGTC.

This clonotype turned up a few times. The chain has TRBV27 and TRBJ2-3, with 10 bases identical to TRBD1. CDR3 size: 15 residues. Germline V CDR1 and CDR2: MNHEY, SMNVEV (reference sequence). J gave up 4 bases and V 3 bases, and 4 bases lay outside the gene matches. The CDR3 DNA follows: TGTGCCAGCAGTTTGATGGGACAGGGGCCAGATACGCAGTATTTT. Its translation is CASSLMGQGPDTQYF.

This clonotype was picked up a small number of times. V gene TRBV2 combines with J gene TRBJ2-7; 13 bases are a match to TRBD2. The CDR3 has 15 amino acids. CDR1 and CDR2 from the germline V gene are SNHLY and FYNNEI. The ends lost 6 bases at V and 6 bases at J; junction bases unmatched: 8. The CDR3 loop reads CASRSRTSGRPEQYF. CDR3 sequence (DNA): TGTGCCAGCAGGAGTCGGACTAGCGGGAGACCCGAGCAGTACTTC. The full variable domain, in which reference TRBV2 and TRBJ2-7 provide the parts outside the CDR3, is EPEVTQTPSHQVTQMGQEVILRCVPISNHLYFYWYRQILGQKVEFLVSFYNNEISEKSEIFDDQFSVERPDGSNFTLKIRSTKLEDSAMYFCASRSRTSGRPEQYFGPGTRLTVT.

V is TRBV13 and J is TRBJ2-5; D gene unclear. From germline, CDR1 is PRHDT and CDR2 FYEKMQ (reference sequence). The CDR3 sequence is 13 residues long. Between the trimmed V and J ends, which lost 5 bases and 2 bases, there was a span of 9 bases. CDR3 DNA: TGTGCCAGCAGCACCCGGGCTCAAGAGACCCAGTACTTC. It codes for CASSTRAQETQYF.

This clonotype came up many times. The gene calls are TRBV5-1 and TRBJ2-3; 8 positions match TRBD2. Germline V gene data show CDR1 as SGHRS and CDR2 as YFSETQ. The CDR3 covers 16 residues. The V segment lost 4 bases and the J segment 6 bases; nucleotides outside the gene matches: 13. CDR3 DNA sequence: TGCGCCAGCAGCACCCCCCCAGCGGGAGTATCGGATACGCAGTATTTT. This gives the protein CASSTPPAGVSDTQYF. Combining the CDR3 with reference TRBV5-1 and TRBJ2-3 gives the whole variable domain KAGVTQTPRYLIKTRGQQVTLSCSPISGHRSVSWYQQTPGQGLQFLFEYFSETQRNKGNFPGRFSGRQFSNSRSEMNVSTLELGDSALYLCASSTPPAGVSDTQYFGPGTRLTVL.

The chain joins TRBV6-1 to TRBJ2-2, with 7 bases that match TRBD2. The trim removed 8 bases at V and 2 bases at J, leaving 5 bases unmatched. The CDR3 has 14 residues. Germline CDR1 and CDR2: MNHNS and SASEGT. The CDR3 DNA sequence: TGTGCCAGCGGGGGGGGAAACAACACCGGGGAGCTGTTTTTT. Protein: CASGGGNNTGELFF.

The V gene is TRBV19, the J gene TRBJ2-5, with TRBD1 identical over 8 bases. The CDR3 has 15 residues. Germline CDR1 LNHDA, CDR2 SQIVND (reference sequence). The J segment lost 0 bases and the V segment lost 6 bases, leaving 6 bases of the junction unmatched. This CDR3 is CASSHRGEYQETQYF. CDR3 nucleotides: TGTGCCAGTAGCCACAGGGGGGAGTACCAAGAGACCCAGTACTTC.

This clonotype was observed many times. The chain joins TRBV5-1 to TRBJ2-7, with 10 bases aligning to TRBD1. The CDR3 runs to 14 residues. V was pared by 2 bases and J by 2 bases, with 1 base of the junction left unmatched. Germline CDR1 is SGHRS and CDR2 is YFSETQ. CDR3 protein: CASSFGTGAYEQYV. As DNA, the CDR3 is TGCGCCAGCAGCTTTGGGACAGGGGCCTACGAGCAGTACGTC.

The table lists this clonotype with a few counts. The V and J genes are TRBV10-1 and TRBJ2-7; 13 positions agree with TRBD2. The germline gives CDR1 WNHNN, CDR2 SYGVQD (reference sequence). Losses at the gene ends were 2 bases for V and 5 bases for J; bases not matched to a gene: 9. The CDR3 totals 17 residues. CDR3: CASSEKTSGGPSDEQYV. The CDR3 nucleotides read TGCGCCAGCAGTGAGAAGACTAGCGGGGGGCCAAGTGACGAGCAGTACGTC.